This is a list of T cell receptor beta chains from one sample in a study of CD8+ T cells in alopecia areata. The repertoire was sequenced with immunoSEQ multiplex PCR; TCRdb's copy has only in-frame clones and lacks some. There are roughly 250,000 clones in the sample; 67% occur only once, and around 1.2% lies in the top ten. Sequences were derived from CD4+ T cells sorted from blood, sampled at week 0. The source of these receptors is a human donor with alopecia areata. CDR3s leave out the opening cysteine and the closing phenylalanine or tryptophan. Fields, in order: CDR3 protein, clone size, V gene, J gene. Some rows mark clone size as missing; the rest say once, few, many or name a class of expanded clone.

CDR3 protein: ASSFGDTQETQY
clone size: few
V gene: TRBV5-1
J gene: TRBJ2-5

CDR3 protein: ASSLGDSSYEQY
clone size: NA
V gene: TRBV6-5
J gene: TRBJ2-7

CDR3 protein: SAKSTDTQY
clone size: NA
V gene: TRBV29-1
J gene: TRBJ2-3

CDR3 protein: ASSLSETGEGEQY
clone size: once
V gene: TRBV27
J gene: TRBJ2-7

CDR3 protein: ASSPTGSYDYGYT
clone size: NA
V gene: TRBV6-5
J gene: TRBJ1-2

CDR3 protein: ASSMTGFHEQY
clone size: NA
V gene: TRBV6-6
J gene: TRBJ2-7

CDR3 protein: ASSSGQGMSSGANVLT
clone size: NA
V gene: TRBV9
J gene: TRBJ2-6

CDR3 protein: SVTLTGEGYT
clone size: NA
V gene: TRBV29-1
J gene: TRBJ1-2

CDR3 protein: ACRWALQAF
clone size: NA
V gene: TRBV30
J gene: TRBJ1-1

CDR3 protein: ASSLLGQGMGEQY
clone size: NA
V gene: TRBV5-1
J gene: TRBJ2-7

CDR3 protein: SVEAGGGPQH
clone size: few
V gene: TRBV29-1
J gene: TRBJ1-5

CDR3 protein: ASRIREYSNQPQH
clone size: NA
V gene: TRBV6-5
J gene: TRBJ1-5

CDR3 protein: ASSQTSDGYT
clone size: few
V gene: TRBV18
J gene: TRBJ1-2

CDR3 protein: ASSGGQGSYNEQF
clone size: NA
V gene: TRBV4-2
J gene: TRBJ2-1

CDR3 protein: ASSPKETQY
clone size: NA
V gene: TRBV9
J gene: TRBJ2-5

CDR3 protein: ASSYDRGNTEAF
clone size: NA
V gene: TRBV6-6
J gene: TRBJ1-1

CDR3 protein: SVSDGYT
clone size: NA
V gene: TRBV29-1
J gene: TRBJ1-2

CDR3 protein: ASSDASVFHEQF
clone size: NA
V gene: TRBV25-1
J gene: TRBJ2-1

CDR3 protein: ACQAPGYT
clone size: NA
V gene: TRBV30
J gene: TRBJ1-2

CDR3 protein: ASNRNLATQETQY
clone size: few
V gene: TRBV2
J gene: TRBJ2-5

CDR3 protein: AISESNYGYT
clone size: NA
V gene: TRBV10-3
J gene: TRBJ1-2

CDR3 protein: ASSLISGNTIY
clone size: NA
V gene: TRBV11-2
J gene: TRBJ1-3

CDR3 protein: ASSLAQPKTQY
clone size: few
V gene: TRBV5-6
J gene: TRBJ2-5

CDR3 protein: SVAGTGVYEQY
clone size: few
V gene: TRBV29-1
J gene: TRBJ2-7

CDR3 protein: ASSYSNYRVSGELF
clone size: NA
V gene: TRBV6-5
J gene: TRBJ2-2

CDR3 protein: ASRGEGLGTNEQF
clone size: NA
V gene: TRBV6-5
J gene: TRBJ2-1

CDR3 protein: ASSAGTGDGNTIY
clone size: once
V gene: TRBV9
J gene: TRBJ1-3

CDR3 protein: SVEFSGEEQY
clone size: NA
V gene: TRBV29-1
J gene: TRBJ2-7

CDR3 protein: SVVGTAAFTEAF
clone size: few
V gene: TRBV29-1
J gene: TRBJ1-1

CDR3 protein: ATSSLGIYEQY
clone size: NA
V gene: TRBV15
J gene: TRBJ2-7

CDR3 protein: SVVVASNYGYT
clone size: NA
V gene: TRBV29-1
J gene: TRBJ1-2

CDR3 protein: AIPPQRRANVLT
clone size: NA
V gene: TRBV7-9
J gene: TRBJ2-6

CDR3 protein: ASSPPRRLEAF
clone size: NA
V gene: TRBV7-2
J gene: TRBJ1-1

CDR3 protein: ASSPSLGTQY
clone size: NA
V gene: TRBV4-2
J gene: TRBJ2-3

CDR3 protein: ASSLVAYNEQF
clone size: few
V gene: TRBV7-2
J gene: TRBJ2-1

CDR3 protein: ASSPRTGSNNEQF
clone size: NA
V gene: TRBV19
J gene: TRBJ2-1

CDR3 protein: SERGESTDTQY
clone size: NA
V gene: TRBV29-1
J gene: TRBJ2-3

CDR3 protein: ASRRNGVNEKLF
clone size: many
V gene: TRBV2
J gene: TRBJ1-4

CDR3 protein: AWARGNTEAF
clone size: once
V gene: TRBV30
J gene: TRBJ1-1

CDR3 protein: ASSRPGGSLYNEQF
clone size: NA
V gene: TRBV7-9
J gene: TRBJ2-1

CDR3 protein: ATSREGFGEQF
clone size: NA
V gene: TRBV15
J gene: TRBJ2-1

CDR3 protein: ASSFGRGSLNTEAF
clone size: few
V gene: TRBV5-1
J gene: TRBJ1-1

CDR3 protein: SVGSRMANTEAF
clone size: NA
V gene: TRBV29-1
J gene: TRBJ1-1

CDR3 protein: ASSLDRPDEAF
clone size: NA
V gene: TRBV5-1
J gene: TRBJ1-1

CDR3 protein: SVVTGSEQY
clone size: NA
V gene: TRBV29-1
J gene: TRBJ2-7

CDR3 protein: ASSAREEGTQY
clone size: NA
V gene: TRBV2
J gene: TRBJ2-3

CDR3 protein: ASSRGPDTQY
clone size: NA
V gene: TRBV6-5
J gene: TRBJ2-3

CDR3 protein: ATKPNSYEQY
clone size: NA
V gene: TRBV10-3
J gene: TRBJ2-7

CDR3 protein: SVPSYNEQF
clone size: NA
V gene: TRBV29-1
J gene: TRBJ2-1

CDR3 protein: ASSQGTVIQETQY
clone size: NA
V gene: TRBV6-5
J gene: TRBJ2-5

CDR3 protein: SVARGRSYEQY
clone size: NA
V gene: TRBV29-1
J gene: TRBJ2-7

CDR3 protein: ASSEYNEQF
clone size: NA
V gene: TRBV10-2
J gene: TRBJ2-1

CDR3 protein: AISVPRSTAGANNEQF
clone size: NA
V gene: TRBV10-3
J gene: TRBJ2-1

CDR3 protein: AWSVAGFTDTQY
clone size: once
V gene: TRBV30
J gene: TRBJ2-3

CDR3 protein: ASSDDRKLFEAF
clone size: NA
V gene: TRBV23-1
J gene: TRBJ1-1

CDR3 protein: ATARTGYGYT
clone size: NA
V gene: TRBV6-5
J gene: TRBJ1-2

CDR3 protein: ASSRIGEKLF
clone size: NA
V gene: TRBV5-4
J gene: TRBJ1-4